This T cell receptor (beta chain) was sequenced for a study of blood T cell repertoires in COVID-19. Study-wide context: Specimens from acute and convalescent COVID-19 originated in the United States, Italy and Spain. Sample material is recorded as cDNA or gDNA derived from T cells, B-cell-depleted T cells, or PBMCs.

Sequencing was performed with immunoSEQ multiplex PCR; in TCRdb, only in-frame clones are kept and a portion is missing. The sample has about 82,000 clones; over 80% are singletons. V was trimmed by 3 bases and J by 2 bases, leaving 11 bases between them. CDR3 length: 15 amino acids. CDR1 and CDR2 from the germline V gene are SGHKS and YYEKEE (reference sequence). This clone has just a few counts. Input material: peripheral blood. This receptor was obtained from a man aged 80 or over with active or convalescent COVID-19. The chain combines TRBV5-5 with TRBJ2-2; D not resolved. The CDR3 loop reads CASSSRVANTGELFF. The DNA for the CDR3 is TGTGCCAGCAGCTCCCGGGTCGCCAACACCGGGGAGCTGTTTTTT.